The TCR beta chain under discussion was sequenced for a study of T cells in Graves' hyperthyroidism and ophthalmopathy. There were TCR beta CDR3 regions amplified from RNA transcripts. Carried out on the TCR CDR3, a first-round RT-PCR used the HTBI primer set. TCRdb itself ran the multiplex PCR reads through MiXCR, one entry per CDR3 protein. The profile shows hundreds of thousands of distinct CDR3 sequences, approximately 16% of them singletons. Across 18 months, stable Graves' hyperthyroidism was marked by no progression to ophthalmopathy. Patients aged 18 to 65 had newly diagnosed hyperthyroidism of under 2 months' duration. Those patients with uncontrolled infection, other autoimmune disease, pregnancy or lactation were excluded. CDR3 length equals 13 residues. Per the germline V gene, CDR1 is MNHNS and CDR2 is SASEGT. The ends were cut back, 11 bases at V and 7 bases at J, with 18 bases in the middle.

This clonotype was seen at least ten times. V and J are TRBV6-1 and TRBJ1-5; D not resolved. The sequenced material came from blood. The source of this sequence is a young woman with Graves' hyperthyroidism. CDR3 sequence: CAAAWVLQQPQHF. In DNA, the CDR3 is TGTGCCGCTGCTTGGGTGTTGCAACAGCCCCAGCATTTT.